The following is a T cell receptor beta chain sequence with its context. What it recognizes is unknown. This same CDR3 is encoded by further DNA sequences in the sample. The data stem from a study of cytomegalovirus exposure and HLA in healthy donors. Study observations and caveats: Cytomegalovirus status was reportedly diagnosed by the classifier with high specificity and sensitivity.

Vbeta (60) and Jbeta (13) primers were used in the PCR. Method: immunoSEQ multiplex PCR; TCRdb's copy keeps in-frame clones and lacks some. This sample has 150,000 to 200,000 clones, with 75% to 85% found just once. Sequenced input: PBMCs. This sequence originates from a woman between 45 and 60 years old in good health and CMV-seronegative.

The CDR3 sequence is CASSISRNTEAFF. The CDR3 region has the DNA TGTGCCAGTAGTATCAGTCGGAACACTGAAGCTTTCTTT. The J gene is TRBJ1-1, the V gene TRBV19; D remains unclear. Germline CDR1 and CDR2: LNHDA and SQIVND (reference sequence). The V end lost 3 bases, the J end lost 1 base, and 6 bases lay between the germline ends. This CDR3 contains 13 residues. Filled out from reference TRBV19 and TRBJ1-1, the complete variable domain reads DGGITQSPKYLFRKEGQNVTLSCEQNLNHDAMYWYRQDPGQGLRLIYYSQIVNDFQKGDIAEGYSVSREKKESFPLTVTSAQKNPTAFYLCASSISRNTEAFFGQGTRLTVV.